Presented here are 20 T cell receptor beta chains from one specimen sequenced in a study of blood T cell repertoires in COVID-19. Sequenced by immunoSEQ multiplex PCR; TCRdb stores in-frame clones only, minus some. Found here are 150,000 to 200,000 clones, 65% to 85% of them singletons; the top ten hold roughly 11%. The sequenced sample was peripheral blood. The receptors originated from a man aged 70 or older with active or convalescent COVID-19.

The genes are TRBV4-3 and TRBJ2-1; D gene ambiguous. V was pared by 0 bases and J by 7 bases, with 10 bases between. Germline CDR1 LGHNA, CDR2 YSLEER. The CDR3 contains 14 residues. The DNA for the CDR3 is TGCGCCAGCAGCCAAGATTCTTTCGGGAATGAGCAGTTCTTC. It specifies CASSQDSFGNEQFF.

This chain connects TRBV21-1 to TRBJ2-3; TRBD1 is taken as the D call from the table, unchecked against the DNA. TRBV21-1 is reported as a pseudogene. The CDR3 contains 14 residues. In DNA form, the CDR3 reads TGTGCCAGCAGCAAAGTCGGGGACAGAGATACGCAGTATTTT. Protein: CASSKVGDRDTQYF.

The J gene is TRBJ1-2, the V gene TRBV7-3; D ambiguous. V was shortened by 0 bases and J by 5 bases, with 10 bases between the two germline ends. CDR1 is SGHTA, CDR2 FQGTGA, per germline. The CDR3 is 14 amino acids. Here the CDR3 reads CASSLTSEGYGYTF. The CDR3 DNA reads TGTGCCAGCAGCTTAACGTCGGAGGGTTATGGCTACACCTTC.

V is TRBV6-2 or TRBV6-3 and J is TRBJ1-1; possible D gene TRBD1, 6 bases. The CDR3 is 14 residues long. In germline, CDR1 is MNHEY, CDR2 SVGEGT. V lost 5 bases, J lost 1 base, and 11 bases lay in between. The CDR3, as DNA: TGTGCCAGCAGTCCGCACAGGGCGAACACTGAAGCTTTCTTT. Its translation is CASSPHRANTEAFF.

The CDR3, as DNA: TGTGCCAGCTCACAGGGACTAGCGGGAGGAAGTGAGCAGTTCTTC. It translates to CASSQGLAGGSEQFF. J is TRBJ2-1 and V is TRBV18; TRBD2 agrees at 15 bases. Trimming cost V 4 bases and J 9 bases; bases outside gene matches: 4. CDR3 length equals 15 residues. The germline gives CDR1 KGHSH, CDR2 LQKENI.

A remark on this clone: A much bigger clone sits one base away, suggesting this may be a read error. The V and J genes are TRBV14 and TRBJ1-1, with 8 nucleotides matching TRBD1. This CDR3 has 13 residues. The J segment lost 4 bases and the V segment lost 4 bases, leaving 2 bases of the junction unmatched. CDR1 SGHDN and CDR2 FVKESK come from the germline V gene. DNA for the CDR3: TGTGCCAGCAGCCGTCAGGGGGCCACTGAAGCTTTCTTT. It translates to CASSRQGATEAFF.

The rearrangement joins TRBV11-1 to TRBJ1-2; 8 positions match TRBD1. CDR1 SGHAT and CDR2 FQDESV come from the germline V gene (reference sequence). The CDR3 covers 14 residues. V was pared by 5 bases and J by 4 bases, with 6 bases of the junction left unmatched. The CDR3 here is CASSLQGASYGYTF. Here the CDR3 DNA reads TGTGCCAGCAGCCTGCAGGGGGCAAGCTATGGCTACACCTTC.

This chain links TRBV5-4 with TRBJ1-2; the D is unclear. Germline CDR1 and CDR2: SGHNT and YYREEE (reference sequence). CDR3 length: 14 amino acids. The V and J ends lost 2 bases and 6 bases respectively, with 14 bases between them. CDR3 in DNA: TGTGCCAGCAGCTTCGATGGCGCGGTCGATGGCTACACCTTC. Its protein product is CASSFDGAVDGYTF.

The sample holds one count of this clone. The V gene is TRBV9, the J gene TRBJ2-7; possibly TRBD1 for D (7 bases). V shed 0 bases and J shed 6 bases, with 16 bases lying between them. Germline loops: CDR1 SGDLS, CDR2 YYNGEE. This CDR3 region has 15 residues. CDR3 in DNA: TGTGCCAGCAGCGTAGAGGGACAGCGAGCGGGCGAGCAGTACTTC. As protein: CASSVEGQRAGEQYF.

This clone showed up just a few times. The chain recombines TRBV14 with TRBJ1-1, with D possibly matching TRBD1 (5 bases). V was trimmed by 4 bases and J by 6 bases, leaving 21 bases between them. The CDR3 covers 16 residues. CDR1 and CDR2 from the germline V gene are SGHDN and FVKESK. The CDR3 region is CASSPMGRERFSEAFF. The CDR3 DNA reads TGTGCCAGCAGCCCCATGGGCAGGGAACGGTTCTCTGAAGCTTTCTTT.

This clone has only a few counts. The rearrangement joins TRBV30 to TRBJ1-1; TRBD1 aligns across 8 bases. The junction had 8 bases not matched to a gene; V was cut back by 8 bases and J by 0 bases. This CDR3 has 14 amino acids. Germline CDR1 GTSNPN, CDR2 SVGIG (reference sequence). The CDR3 reads CAQDRETMNTEAFF. The DNA for the CDR3 is TGTGCCCAGGACAGGGAGACCATGAACACTGAAGCTTTCTTT.

This clone showed up just a few times. The CDR3 sequence: CASSSQGHTEAFF. The CDR3 region has the DNA TGTGCCAGCAGTTCCCAGGGGCACACTGAAGCTTTCTTT. The rearrangement joins TRBV12-3 or TRBV12-4 to TRBJ1-1; possible D gene TRBD1, 6 bases. This CDR3 comprises 13 residues. Deletions cut 4 bases from V and 3 bases from J, with 9 bases between.

CDR3 sequence: CASSPLAKNIQYF. The CDR3 nucleotides are TGTGCCAGCAGCCCCCTAGCCAAAAACATTCAGTACTTC. The chain recombines TRBV27 with TRBJ2-4; D is undetermined. CDR3 length equals 13 residues. The germline V gene has CDR1 MNHEY and CDR2 SMNVEV (reference sequence). V dropped 6 bases and J dropped 0 bases, with 6 bases sitting between them.

The chain couples TRBV29-1 to TRBJ2-5; 7 bases map to TRBD1. Germline V CDR1 and CDR2: SQVTM, ANQGSEA. The CDR3 extends over 13 amino acids. Trimming removed 0 bases from V and 6 bases from J; junction bases left unmatched: 4. The DNA of the CDR3 is TGCAGCGTTGAAGATAGGGGGCGGCAGACCCAGTACTTC. Its translation: CSVEDRGRQTQYF.

The V and J genes are TRBV24-1 and TRBJ2-1; 8 bases map to TRBD2. V trimming: 2 bases; J trimming: 0 bases; junction bases outside the gene matches: 2. Germline CDR1 and CDR2: KGHDR and SFDVKD. The CDR3 consists of 16 residues. CDR3 sequence reads: CATSDSSGSSYNEQFF. The CDR3, as DNA: TGTGCCACCAGTGATTCGAGCGGGAGCTCCTACAATGAGCAGTTCTTC.

This chain connects TRBV7-2 to TRBJ2-5; TRBD2 aligns across 7 bases. The CDR3 length is 12 residues. Unmatched junction bases numbered 4, after V lost 5 bases and J lost 7 bases. The germline gives CDR1 SGHTA, CDR2 FQGNSA. This chain's CDR3 is CASSPSGGTQYF. The CDR3 nucleotides read TGTGCCAGCAGCCCCTCGGGGGGGACCCAGTACTTC.

This clone showed up just a few times. The rearrangement uses TRBV5-1 and TRBJ2-2; the D gene is possibly TRBD2 (5 bases). Trimming cost V 0 bases and J 5 bases, with 8 bases left between them. Germline V CDR1 and CDR2: SGHRS, YFSETQ. The CDR3 extends over 14 amino acids. The CDR3 region has the DNA TGCGCCAGCAGCTTGGGGGCGGGTACCGGGGAGCTGTTTTTT. Its translation is CASSLGAGTGELFF.

The chain uses TRBV19 and TRBJ2-2; 10 nucleotides match TRBD1. The V segment lost 5 bases and the J segment 3 bases; nucleotides outside the gene matches: 15. Germline-derived CDR1 and CDR2 are LNHDA and SQIVND (reference sequence). This CDR3 contains 19 residues. For the CDR3, the DNA is TGTGCCAGTAGTTCACCCGGGACAGGGGTTTATTGGGACACCGGGGAGCTGTTTTTT. Protein product: CASSSPGTGVYWDTGELFF.

This sequence joins TRBV19 and TRBJ1-2; 9 bases are shared with TRBD1. The CDR3 extends over 13 amino acids. Unmatched junction bases numbered 3, after V lost 6 bases and J lost 4 bases. Germline CDR1 is LNHDA and CDR2 is SQIVND (reference sequence). The CDR3 loop is CASRWDRAYGYTF. The DNA for the CDR3 is TGTGCCAGTAGATGGGACAGGGCCTATGGCTACACCTTC.

The chain uses TRBV6-5 and TRBJ1-4; the D gene is possibly TRBD1 (6 bases). With 6 bases removed from V and 8 bases from J, the gap between germline ends came to 16 bases. The CDR3 contains 14 residues. CDR1 is MNHEY, CDR2 SVGAGI, per germline. Here the CDR3 reads CASRGQRAGEKLFF. The CDR3 DNA reads as TGTGCCAGCAGAGGACAGAGGGCAGGGGAAAAACTGTTTTTT.